This T cell receptor beta chain was sequenced during a study of blood T cell repertoires in COVID-19. Study-level information: The origin of the acute and convalescent COVID-19 samples was the United States, Italy and Spain. T cells, B-cell-depleted T cells, or PBMCs supplied cDNA or gDNA.

The CDR3 consists of 11 residues. The germline V gene has CDR1 MNHEY and CDR2 SVGAGI. J gave up 11 bases and V 6 bases, and 5 bases lay outside the gene matches. Those who participated ranged in age from roughly 18 to 89 years and resided in 20 to 25 US areas. In the original analysis: Estimated nucleated cell counts came from reference gene primer amplification. The table came from immunoSEQ multiplex PCR; TCRdb's copy has only in-frame clones and leaves some out. That table is the source of V, J and clone size, and D and trimming were worked out from the DNA. The sample gives approximately 350,000 clones, less than 90% of which show up once; around 3% is in the top ten.

The J gene is TRBJ1-1, the V gene TRBV6-5, with 8 bases aligning to TRBD1. Sequences were obtained from PBMCs or T cells enriched from blood (not recorded which). The clonotype was recovered from a woman aged 25 to 39 who had recovered from COVID-19. CDR3 sequence: CASRRQGTAFF. DNA for the CDR3: TGTGCCAGCAGGAGACAGGGGACGGCTTTCTTT.